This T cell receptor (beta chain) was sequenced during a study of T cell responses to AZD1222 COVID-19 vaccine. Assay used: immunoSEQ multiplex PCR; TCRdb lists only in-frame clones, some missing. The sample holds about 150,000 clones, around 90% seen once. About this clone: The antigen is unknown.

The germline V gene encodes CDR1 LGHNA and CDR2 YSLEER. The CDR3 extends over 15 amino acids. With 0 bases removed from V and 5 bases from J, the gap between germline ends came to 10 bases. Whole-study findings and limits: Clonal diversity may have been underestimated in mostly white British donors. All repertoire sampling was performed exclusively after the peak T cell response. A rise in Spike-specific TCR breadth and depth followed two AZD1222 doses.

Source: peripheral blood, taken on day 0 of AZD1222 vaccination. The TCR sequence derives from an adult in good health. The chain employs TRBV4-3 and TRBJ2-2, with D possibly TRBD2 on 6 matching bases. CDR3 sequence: CASSQETGATGELFF. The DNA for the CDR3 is TGCGCCAGCAGCCAAGAGACGGGAGCGACCGGGGAGCTGTTTTTT.